This T cell receptor beta chain emerged from a study of blood T cell repertoires in COVID-19. The overall study: PBMCs, B-cell-depleted T cells, or T cells provided the cDNA or gDNA that made up the material.

Germline V gives CDR1 LNHDA, CDR2 SQIVND (reference sequence). CDR3 length equals 15 residues. The J segment lost 8 bases and the V segment lost 5 bases, leaving 7 bases of the junction unmatched. TCRdb's table, derived via immunoSEQ multiplex PCR, lists solely in-frame clones and lacks some. This table holds roughly 230,000 clones, roughly 83% found once. V and J are TRBV19 and TRBJ2-1, with 12 bases aligning to TRBD2. Sequencing was performed on peripheral blood. This clonotype was sampled from a middle-aged man with acute or convalescent COVID-19. The CDR3 loop reads CASSPGTSGFDEQFF. The CDR3 DNA follows: TGTGCCAGTAGTCCAGGGACTAGCGGGTTCGATGAGCAGTTCTTC.